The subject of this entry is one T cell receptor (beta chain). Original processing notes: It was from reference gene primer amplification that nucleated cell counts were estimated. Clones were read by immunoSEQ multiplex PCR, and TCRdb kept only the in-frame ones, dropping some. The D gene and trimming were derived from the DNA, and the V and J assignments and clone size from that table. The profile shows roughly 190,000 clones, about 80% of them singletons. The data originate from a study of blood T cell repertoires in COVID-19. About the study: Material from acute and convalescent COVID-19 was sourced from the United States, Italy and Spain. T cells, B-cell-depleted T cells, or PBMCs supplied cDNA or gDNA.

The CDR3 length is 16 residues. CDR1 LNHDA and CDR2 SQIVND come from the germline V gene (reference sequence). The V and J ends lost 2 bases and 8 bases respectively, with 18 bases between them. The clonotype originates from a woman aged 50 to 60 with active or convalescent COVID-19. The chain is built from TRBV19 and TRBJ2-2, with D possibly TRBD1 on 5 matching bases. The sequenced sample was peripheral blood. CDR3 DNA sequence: TGTGCCAGTAGTATACAGGAGAGCAGGGTACGGGGGGAGCTGTTTTTT. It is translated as CASSIQESRVRGELFF. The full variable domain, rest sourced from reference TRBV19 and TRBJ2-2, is DGGITQSPKYLFRKEGQNVTLSCEQNLNHDAMYWYRQDPGQGLRLIYYSQIVNDFQKGDIAEGYSVSREKKESFPLTVTSAQKNPTAFYLCASSIQESRVRGELFFGEGSRLTVL.